This TCR beta chain appears in the sequencing data of a study of graft-versus-host responses after intestinal transplantation (dated by TCRdb to the early 2020s). About the full investigation: Recipients received multivisceral, liver-intestinal, or isolated intestinal transplants. All recipients received anti-thymocyte globulin induction followed by maintenance tacrolimus and steroids for approximately 3 years. Donor T cell macrochimerism was defined as a peak of at least 4% donor T cells among recipient peripheral blood mononuclear cells. Of the roughly 25 intestinal transplant recipients enrolled in the cohort, one of whom was a retransplant, a few patients without pretransplant specimens were excluded. To identify alloreactive clones, pre-transplant mixed lymphocyte reaction products were sequenced and compared with unstimulated pre-transplant donor and recipient T cells. Graft-versus-host and host-versus-graft alloreactive T cell clones were tracked in the graft, circulation and bone marrow after intestinal transplantation using bulk TCR-beta CDR3 sequencing. Instead of going to the commercial service, samples from a few later patients were sequenced in-house on an Illumina MiSeq and processed with MiXCR.

According to the study, the label for this sample's time point signals: cells obtained before transplantation from donor or recipient. CD3+CD4+ and CD3+CD8+ populations were FACS-sorted from unstimulated pre-transplant donor and recipient cells taken from spleen or lymph nodes. Details on this clone: It has no known antigen specificity. No much larger clonotype is one base removed from it; base qualities were not supplied.

The library relied on the immunoSEQ multiplex PCR assay. In most patients, genomic DNA was isolated using the Qiagen DNeasy Blood and Tissue Kit and sent frozen to Adaptive Biotechnologies for TCR sequencing. Adaptive Biotechnologies carried out high-throughput TCR-beta CDR3 sequencing of genomic DNA for most patients. The authors' analysis ran thus. Adaptive's ImmunoSEQ software supplied the TCR sequencing data for about 18 patients, while MiXCR and VDJtools were used to process a few other patients. To correct CD4 versus CD8 sorting errors, any sequence found in both subsets at a frequency ratio below 5:1 was removed. CDR3 nucleotide sequences shared between donor and recipient were removed because the origin of such sequences could not be assigned. To be classed as alloreactive, a clone needed at least 2-fold expansion over unstimulated cells and a minimum CFSE-low frequency of 0.002% (template counts) or 0.001% (read counts). Mappable clones were those detected in sequenced pre-transplant spleen, lymph node, or MLR CFSE-low populations of the donor or recipient. The cumulative frequency of alloreactive clones was calculated as a percentage of all sequences, weighted by copy number. This is the immuneACCESS table as TCRdb keeps it, with only in-frame sequences that have V and J called. A part of the clones is gone; compared with another copy, unresolved V genes explain less than half, and the rest is unexplained. The V and J calls and clone size come from that table; D and trimming were worked out from the DNA. This sample is represented by nearly 90,000 clones; roughly four fifths of them were singletons. Roughly 17% of the sample lies in the top ten.

The CDR3 has 17 amino acids, counting the end cysteine and phenylalanine. Only the CDR3 DNA is retained, 51 bases long and in frame from the first base. V gives up 0 bases and J gives up 2 bases, and the segment between their germline ends measures 14 bases. Looking up the germline V gene yields CDR1 MNHNS and CDR2 SASEGT. Beyond this particular receptor, the publication reports: The conclusions were limited by the relatively low number and heterogeneity of the intestinal transplant patients. In patients with donor T cell macrochimerism, the allografts had high GvH to HvG T cell clonal ratios. GvH clones were detected in recipient bone marrow, and some appeared earlier in ileal mucosa or blood, consistent with an intestinal mucosal origin. Peak levels of circulating GvH clones were associated with declines in HvG clones early after transplant.

The sequence was collected from a human donor who received an intestinal transplant. Here the sequenced sample was unstimulated CD8+ T cells sorted from spleen or lymph node cells, taken before intestinal transplant. The chain uses TRBV6-1 and TRBJ2-1; the best D guess is TRBD2, with 6 bases matching. The sequence in DNA is TGTGCCAGCAGTGAAGCGCGGGATTTAGGGACCTACAATGAGCAGTTCTTC. Its protein reads: CASSEARDLGTYNEQFF.